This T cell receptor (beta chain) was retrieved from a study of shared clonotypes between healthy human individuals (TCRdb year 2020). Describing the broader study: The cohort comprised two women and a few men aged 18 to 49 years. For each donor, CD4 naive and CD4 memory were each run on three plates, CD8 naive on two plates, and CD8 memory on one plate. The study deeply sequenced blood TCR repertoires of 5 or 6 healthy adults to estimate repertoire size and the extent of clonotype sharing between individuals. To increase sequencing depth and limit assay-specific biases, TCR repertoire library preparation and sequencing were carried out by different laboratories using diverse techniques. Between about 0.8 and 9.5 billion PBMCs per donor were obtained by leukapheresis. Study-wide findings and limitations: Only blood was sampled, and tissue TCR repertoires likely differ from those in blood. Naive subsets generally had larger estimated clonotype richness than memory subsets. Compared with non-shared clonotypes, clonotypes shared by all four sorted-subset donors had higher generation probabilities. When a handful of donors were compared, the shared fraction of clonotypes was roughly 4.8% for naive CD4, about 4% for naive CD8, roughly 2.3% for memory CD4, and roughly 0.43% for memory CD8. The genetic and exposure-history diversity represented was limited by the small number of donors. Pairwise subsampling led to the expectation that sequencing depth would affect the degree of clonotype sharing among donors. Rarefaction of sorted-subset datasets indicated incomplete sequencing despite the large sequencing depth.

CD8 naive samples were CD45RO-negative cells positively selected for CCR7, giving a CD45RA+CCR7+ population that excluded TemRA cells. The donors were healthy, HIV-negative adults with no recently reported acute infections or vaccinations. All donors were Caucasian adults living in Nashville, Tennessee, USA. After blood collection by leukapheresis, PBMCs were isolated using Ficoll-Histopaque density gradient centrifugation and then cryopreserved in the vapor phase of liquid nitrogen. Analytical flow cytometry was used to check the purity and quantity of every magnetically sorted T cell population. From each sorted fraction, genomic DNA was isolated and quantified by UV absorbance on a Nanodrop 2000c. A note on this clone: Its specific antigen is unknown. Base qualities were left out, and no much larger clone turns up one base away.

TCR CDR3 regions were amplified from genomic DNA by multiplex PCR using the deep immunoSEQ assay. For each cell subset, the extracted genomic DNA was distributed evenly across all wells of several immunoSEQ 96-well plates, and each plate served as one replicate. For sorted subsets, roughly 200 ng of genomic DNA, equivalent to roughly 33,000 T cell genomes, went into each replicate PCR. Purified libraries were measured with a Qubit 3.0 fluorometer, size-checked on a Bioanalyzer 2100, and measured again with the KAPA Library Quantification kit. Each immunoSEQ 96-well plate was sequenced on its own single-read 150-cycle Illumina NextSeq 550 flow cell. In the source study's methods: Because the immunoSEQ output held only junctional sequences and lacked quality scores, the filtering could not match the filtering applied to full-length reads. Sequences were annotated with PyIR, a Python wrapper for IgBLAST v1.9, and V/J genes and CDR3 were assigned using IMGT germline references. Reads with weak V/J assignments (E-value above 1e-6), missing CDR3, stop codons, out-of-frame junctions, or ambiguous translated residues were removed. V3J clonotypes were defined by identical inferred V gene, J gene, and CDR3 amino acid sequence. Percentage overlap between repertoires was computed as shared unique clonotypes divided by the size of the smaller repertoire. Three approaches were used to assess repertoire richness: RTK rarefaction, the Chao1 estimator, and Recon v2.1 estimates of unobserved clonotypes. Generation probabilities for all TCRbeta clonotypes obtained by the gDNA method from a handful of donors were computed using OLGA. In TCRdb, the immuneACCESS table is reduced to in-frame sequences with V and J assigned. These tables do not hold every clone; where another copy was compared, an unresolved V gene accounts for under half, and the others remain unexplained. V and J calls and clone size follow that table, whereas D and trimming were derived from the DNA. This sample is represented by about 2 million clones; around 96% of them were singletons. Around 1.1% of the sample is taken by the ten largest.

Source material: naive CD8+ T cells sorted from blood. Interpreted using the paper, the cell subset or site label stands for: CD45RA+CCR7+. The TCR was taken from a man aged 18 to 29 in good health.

The CDR3 sequence is CASSEGLLPANEQFF. The nucleotide sequence is given as TGCGCCAGCAGTGAGGGACTCCTTCCAGCCAATGAGCAGTTCTTC. The rearrangement combines TRBV10-1 with TRBJ2-1; the best D guess is TRBD2, with 5 bases matching. The CDR3 numbers 15 residues from cysteine through phenylalanine. CDR3 DNA only is kept here, 45 bases in frame from base 1. CDR1 and CDR2 were assigned from the germline V gene (reference sequence) as WNHNN and SYGVQD. V drops 2 bases and J drops 6 bases, leaving 14 bases in between.